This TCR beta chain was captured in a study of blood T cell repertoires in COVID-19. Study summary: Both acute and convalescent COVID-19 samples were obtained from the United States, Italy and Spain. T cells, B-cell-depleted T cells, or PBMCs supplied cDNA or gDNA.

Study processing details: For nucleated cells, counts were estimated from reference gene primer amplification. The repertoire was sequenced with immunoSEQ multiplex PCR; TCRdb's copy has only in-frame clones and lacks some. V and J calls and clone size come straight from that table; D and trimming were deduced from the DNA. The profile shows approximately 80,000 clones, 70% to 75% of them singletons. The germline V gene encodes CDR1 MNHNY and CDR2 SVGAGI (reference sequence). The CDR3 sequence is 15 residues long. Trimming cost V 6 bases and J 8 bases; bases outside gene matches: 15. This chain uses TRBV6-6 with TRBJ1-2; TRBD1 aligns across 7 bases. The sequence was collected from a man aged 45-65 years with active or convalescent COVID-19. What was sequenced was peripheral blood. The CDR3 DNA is TGTGCCAGCAGCCCGGGAGGGGGCAACCTGGGAGGCTACACCTTC. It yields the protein CASSPGGGNLGGYTF.